The 9 T cell receptor beta chains reported below all come from one sample, sequenced in a study of vaccination and CD4 T cells after COVID-19. These TCRs' antigens remain unknown. The sample's treatment: approximately 9-day PBMC culture with coronavirus spike peptide pools or control peptides (ViraFEST assay). Once obtained from cultured CD4+ T cells, the DNA was sequenced using the Oncomine TCR Beta short-read assay. TCRdb re-called the PCR reads with MiXCR, one entry per CDR3 protein. The data show 12,000 or so distinct CDR3 sequences, with 70% to 80% seen just once and roughly 24% held by the top ten. The sequenced sample consisted of CD4+ T cells from blood, cultured in vitro. The receptor source for this set is a human donor who had recovered from COVID-19.

V usage is TRBV19 and J usage is TRBJ1-5; D ambiguous. The ends were cut back, 4 bases at V and 4 bases at J, with 20 bases in the middle. Germline V gene lookup returns CDR1 LNHDA and CDR2 SQIVND (reference sequence). This CDR3 is built from 17 residues. The CDR3 DNA reads TGTGCCAGTAGTAGGGCGGCCCCGGGGATAGGGAATCAGCCCCAGCATTTT. This codes for CASSRAAPGIGNQPQHF.

This chain joins TRBV28 and TRBJ2-7; D is ambiguous. With 1 base removed from V and 2 bases from J, the gap between germline ends came to 3 bases. Looked up from germline, CDR1 is MDHEN and CDR2 is SYDVKM. The CDR3 has 12 residues. CDR3 protein: CASSLFAYEQYF. CDR3 DNA sequence: TGTGCCAGCAGTTTATTTGCCTACGAGCAGTACTTC.

The V and J genes are TRBV20-1 and TRBJ2-7; 12 nucleotides line up with TRBD2. CDR1 and CDR2 (germline): DFQATT, SNEGSKA (reference sequence). The ends lost 3 bases at V and 4 bases at J; junction bases unmatched: 4. CDR3 size: 14 residues. The CDR3 nucleotides are TGCAGTGCTAGGCCTAGCGGGAGGGGGTACGAGCAGTACTTC. Protein product: CSARPSGRGYEQYF.

The chain is built from TRBV20-1 and TRBJ1-6, with D possibly matching TRBD1 (5 bases). CDR1 is DFQATT and CDR2 is SNEGSKA in the germline V gene (reference sequence). The CDR3 extends over 15 amino acids. V lost 5 bases and J lost 6, with 17 bases in between. In DNA, the CDR3 is TGCAGTGCTGCGCGACATGGGGGAGGTAATTCACCCCTCCACTTT. Residues: CSAARHGGGNSPLHF.

The J gene is TRBJ1-5, the V gene TRBV20-1; D gene ambiguous. Germline V lookup: CDR1 DFQATT, CDR2 SNEGSKA (reference sequence). The length of the CDR3 is 15 residues. V shed 4 bases and J shed 0 bases, with 13 bases lying between them. CDR3 sequence: CSAMPGVYSNQPQHF. The CDR3 DNA follows: TGCAGTGCTATGCCCGGGGTCTATAGCAATCAGCCCCAGCATTTT.

This clonotype occurred a few times. The chain recombines TRBV7-8 with TRBJ2-5; D is undetermined. V was pared by 4 bases and J by 4 bases, with 13 bases between. The germline V gene has CDR1 SGHVS and CDR2 FQNEAQ. This CDR3 is built from 14 residues. The CDR3: CASSSSKKGETQYF. CDR3 DNA: TGTGCCAGCAGCTCGAGCAAGAAAGGAGAGACCCAGTACTTC.

The chain carries TRBV6-5 and TRBJ2-1; no clear D gene. V dropped 0 bases and J dropped 8 bases, with 17 bases sitting between them. This CDR3 comprises 16 residues. Germline lookup yields CDR1 MNHEY and CDR2 SVGAGI. The CDR3 bases are TGTGCCAGCAGTTACTCCTTAGTGCGTGATTTGGATGAGCAGTTCTTC. It is translated as CASSYSLVRDLDEQFF.

V usage is TRBV7-2 and J usage is TRBJ1-2; D gene ambiguous. The CDR3 runs 12 residues. CDR1 and CDR2 (germline): SGHTA, FQGNSA. V gave up 1 base and J gave up 8 bases, with 8 bases separating them. The CDR3: CASSLGAGGYTF. As DNA, the CDR3 is TGTGCCAGCAGCTTAGGGGCGGGAGGCTACACCTTC.

The chain uses TRBV5-1 and TRBJ1-2; D gene unclear. The CDR3 sequence is 16 residues long. Germline CDR1 and CDR2: SGHRS and YFSETQ. Between the trimmed V and J ends, which lost 4 bases and 8 bases, there was a span of 24 bases. Written as DNA, the CDR3 is TGCGCCAGCAGCCCCCAACCGGGCTCCGTTCAGTGGGGCTACACCTTC. Its protein is CASSPQPGSVQWGYTF.